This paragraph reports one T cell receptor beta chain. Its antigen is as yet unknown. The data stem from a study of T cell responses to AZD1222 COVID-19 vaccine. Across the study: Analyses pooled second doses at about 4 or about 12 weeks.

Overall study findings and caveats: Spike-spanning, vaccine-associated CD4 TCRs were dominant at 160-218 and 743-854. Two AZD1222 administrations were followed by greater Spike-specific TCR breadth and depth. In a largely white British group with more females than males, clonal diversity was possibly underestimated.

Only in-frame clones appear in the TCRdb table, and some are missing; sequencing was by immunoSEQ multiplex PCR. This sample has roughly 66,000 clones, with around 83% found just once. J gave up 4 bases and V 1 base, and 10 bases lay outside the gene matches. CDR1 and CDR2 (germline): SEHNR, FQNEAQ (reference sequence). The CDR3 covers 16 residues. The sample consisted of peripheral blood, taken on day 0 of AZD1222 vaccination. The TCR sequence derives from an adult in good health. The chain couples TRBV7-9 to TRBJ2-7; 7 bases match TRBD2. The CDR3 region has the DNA TGTGCCAGCAGCTTAGTGGAGAGCGGGGCCCGGTACGAGCAGTACTTC. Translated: CASSLVESGARYEQYF.